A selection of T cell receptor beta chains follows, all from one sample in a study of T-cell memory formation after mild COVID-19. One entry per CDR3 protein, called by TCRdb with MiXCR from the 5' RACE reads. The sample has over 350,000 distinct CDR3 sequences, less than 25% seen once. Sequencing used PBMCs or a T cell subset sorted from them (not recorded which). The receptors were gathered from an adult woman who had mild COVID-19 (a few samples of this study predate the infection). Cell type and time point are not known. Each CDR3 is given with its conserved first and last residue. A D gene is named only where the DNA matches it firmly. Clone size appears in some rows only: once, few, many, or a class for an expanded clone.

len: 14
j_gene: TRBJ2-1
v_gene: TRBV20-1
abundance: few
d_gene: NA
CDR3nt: TGCAGTGCTAGAGAGGCTAAAACCTACAATGAGCAGTTCTTC
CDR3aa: CSAREAKTYNEQFF

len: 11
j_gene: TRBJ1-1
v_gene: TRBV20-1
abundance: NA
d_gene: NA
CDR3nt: TGCAGTGCCAAAGGTCTGGGAGAAGCTTTCTTT
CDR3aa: CSAKGLGEAFF

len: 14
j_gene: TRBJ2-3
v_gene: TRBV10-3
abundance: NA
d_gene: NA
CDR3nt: TGTGCCATCAGTGACCCGTTGAGGGCAGATACGCAGTATTTT
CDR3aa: CAISDPLRADTQYF

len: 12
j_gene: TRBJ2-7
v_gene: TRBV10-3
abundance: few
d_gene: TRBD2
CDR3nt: TGTGCCATCAGGGACCCGGGGGGCGAGCAGTACTTC
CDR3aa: CAIRDPGGEQYF

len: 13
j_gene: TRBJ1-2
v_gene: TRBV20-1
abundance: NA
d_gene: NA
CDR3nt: TGCAGCAGAAAAATAGCAGGTTACTATGGCTACACCTTC
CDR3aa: CSRKIAGYYGYTF

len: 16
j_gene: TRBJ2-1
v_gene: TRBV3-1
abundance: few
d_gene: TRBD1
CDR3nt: TGTGCCAGCAGCCAAGTGCAGGGGGCGAGTGTCAATGAGCAGTTCTTC
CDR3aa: CASSQVQGASVNEQFF

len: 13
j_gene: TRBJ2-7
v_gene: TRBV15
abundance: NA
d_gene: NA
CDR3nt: TGTGCCACCAGCAGAGAATCGACCCCCGAGCAGTACTTC
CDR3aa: CATSRESTPEQYF

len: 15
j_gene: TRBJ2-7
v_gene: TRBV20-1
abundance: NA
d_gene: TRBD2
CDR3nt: TGCAGTGCTTCCGGGACTAGCGGGGGGATCTACGAGCAGTACTTC
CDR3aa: CSASGTSGGIYEQYF

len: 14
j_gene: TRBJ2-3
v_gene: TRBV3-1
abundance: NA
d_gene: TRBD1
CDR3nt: TGTGCCAGCAGCCGGACAGGAGCCACAGATACGCAGTATTTT
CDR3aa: CASSRTGATDTQYF

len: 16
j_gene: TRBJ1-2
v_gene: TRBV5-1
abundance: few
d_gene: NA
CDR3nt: TGCGCCAGCAGCTTGGATTCCACAGCAGCTAACTATGGCTACACCTTC
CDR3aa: CASSLDSTAANYGYTF

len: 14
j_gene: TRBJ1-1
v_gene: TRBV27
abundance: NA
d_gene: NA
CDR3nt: TGTGCCAGCAGCCCTTCAGCTCTGAACACTGAAGCTTTCTTT
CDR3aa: CASSPSALNTEAFF

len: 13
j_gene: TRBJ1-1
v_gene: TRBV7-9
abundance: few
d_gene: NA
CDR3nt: TGTGCCAGCAGCTTATTACAGAACACTGAAGCTTTCTTT
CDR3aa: CASSLLQNTEAFF

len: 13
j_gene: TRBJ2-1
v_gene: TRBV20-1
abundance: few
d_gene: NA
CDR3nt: TGCAGTGCTAGTCAGCCCAACAACCGGGAGCAGTTCTTC
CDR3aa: CSASQPNNREQFF

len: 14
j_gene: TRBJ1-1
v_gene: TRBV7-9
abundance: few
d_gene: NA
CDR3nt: TGTGCCAGCAGCTTAGAGGAGGAGAACACTGAAGCTTTCTTT
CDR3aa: CASSLEEENTEAFF

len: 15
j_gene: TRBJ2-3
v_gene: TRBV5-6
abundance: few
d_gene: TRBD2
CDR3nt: TGTGCCAGCAGCTTGAAACTAGCGGGAAAGGATACGCAGTATTTT
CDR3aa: CASSLKLAGKDTQYF

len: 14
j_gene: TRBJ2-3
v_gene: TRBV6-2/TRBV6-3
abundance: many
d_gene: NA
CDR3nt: TGTGCCAGCAGTTGGAACAGGGTTGCAGATACGCAGTATTTT
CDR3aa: CASSWNRVADTQYF

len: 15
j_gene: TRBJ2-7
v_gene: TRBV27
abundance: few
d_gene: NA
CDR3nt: TGTGCCAGCAGGCGTCCCGGAGCGCAATCCTACGAGCAGTACTTC
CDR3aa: CASRRPGAQSYEQYF

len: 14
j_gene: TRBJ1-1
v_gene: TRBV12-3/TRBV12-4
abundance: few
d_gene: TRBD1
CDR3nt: TGTGCCAGCACCTTCCAGGGGGCTGGCACTGAAGCTTTCTTT
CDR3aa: CASTFQGAGTEAFF

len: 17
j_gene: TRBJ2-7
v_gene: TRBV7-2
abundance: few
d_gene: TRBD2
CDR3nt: TGTGCCAGCAGCTTATCAAGCGGGACCGGGACCGCCTACGAGCAGTACTTC
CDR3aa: CASSLSSGTGTAYEQYF

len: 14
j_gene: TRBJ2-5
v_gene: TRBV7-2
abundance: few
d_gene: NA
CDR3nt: TGTGCCAGCAGCTTAGCGACCTCGCAAGAGACCCAGTACTTC
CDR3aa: CASSLATSQETQYF

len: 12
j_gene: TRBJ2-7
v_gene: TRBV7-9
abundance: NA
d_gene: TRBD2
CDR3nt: TGTGCCAGCAGCGGGACTACCTACGAGCAGTACTTC
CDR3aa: CASSGTTYEQYF

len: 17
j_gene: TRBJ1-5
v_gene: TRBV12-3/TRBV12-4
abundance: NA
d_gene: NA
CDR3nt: TGTGCCAGCAGTCAGCTCCAGGGGATGGGATTCAATCAGCCCCAGCATTTT
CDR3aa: CASSQLQGMGFNQPQHF

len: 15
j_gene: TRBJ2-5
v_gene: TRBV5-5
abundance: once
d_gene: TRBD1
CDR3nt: TGTGCCAGCAGCTTGAGGACAGGCTCGGGAGAGACCCAGTACTTC
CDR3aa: CASSLRTGSGETQYF

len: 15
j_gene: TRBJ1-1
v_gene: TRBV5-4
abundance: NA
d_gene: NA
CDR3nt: TGTGCCAGCAGCTTGGCGGGCAGCATGAACACTGAAGCTTTCTTT
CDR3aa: CASSLAGSMNTEAFF

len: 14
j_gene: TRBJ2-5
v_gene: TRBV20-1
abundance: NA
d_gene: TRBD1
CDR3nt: TGCAGTGCTAGAGACGGGACAGGGCGTGAGACCCAGTACTTC
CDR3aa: CSARDGTGRETQYF

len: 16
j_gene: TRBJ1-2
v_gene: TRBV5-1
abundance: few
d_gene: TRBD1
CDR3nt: TGCGCCAGCAGCCCAACAACATCTACAGGGGGCTATGGCTACACCTTC
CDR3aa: CASSPTTSTGGYGYTF

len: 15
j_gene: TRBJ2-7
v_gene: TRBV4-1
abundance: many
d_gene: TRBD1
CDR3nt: TGCGCCAGCAGCCAGGAGACAGGGGCACCCTACGAGCAGTACTTC
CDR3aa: CASSQETGAPYEQYF

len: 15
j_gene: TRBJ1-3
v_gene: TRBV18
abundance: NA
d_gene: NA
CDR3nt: TGTGCCAGCTCACCTAAACAGGGACTCGACAACACCATATATTTT
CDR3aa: CASSPKQGLDNTIYF

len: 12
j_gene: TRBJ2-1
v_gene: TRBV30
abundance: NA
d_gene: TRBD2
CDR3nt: TGTGCCTGGAGTTGGGAGGGGTTTGAGCAGTTCTTC
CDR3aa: CAWSWEGFEQFF

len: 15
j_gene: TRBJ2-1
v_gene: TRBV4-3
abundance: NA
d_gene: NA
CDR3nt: TGCGCCAGCAGCCTGACGAGGGGGAACGGGAATGAGCAGTTCTTC
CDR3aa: CASSLTRGNGNEQFF

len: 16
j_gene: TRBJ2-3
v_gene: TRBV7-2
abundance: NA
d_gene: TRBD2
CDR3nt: TGTGCCAGCAGCCGGTGGACTAGCGGGGCCACAGATACGCAGTATTTT
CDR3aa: CASSRWTSGATDTQYF

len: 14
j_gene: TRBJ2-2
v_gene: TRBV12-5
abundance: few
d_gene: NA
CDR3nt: TGTGCTAGTGGTTTGCCAGAGGTTGGCCGGGAGCTGTTTTTT
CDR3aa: CASGLPEVGRELFF

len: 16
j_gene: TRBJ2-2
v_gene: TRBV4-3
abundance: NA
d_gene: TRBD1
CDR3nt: TGCGCCAGCAGCCACCAAGGGGACAGGGCCACCGGGGAGCTGTTTTTT
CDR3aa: CASSHQGDRATGELFF

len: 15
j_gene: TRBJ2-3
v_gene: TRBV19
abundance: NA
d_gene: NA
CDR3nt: TGTGCCAGTAGTCCGCTACAGGGAGGGGCAGATACGCAGTATTTT
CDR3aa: CASSPLQGGADTQYF

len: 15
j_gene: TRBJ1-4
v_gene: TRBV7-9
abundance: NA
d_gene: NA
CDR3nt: TGTGCCAGCAGCTTAGGAACAGGATGGGGTGAAAAACTGTTTTTT
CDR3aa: CASSLGTGWGEKLFF

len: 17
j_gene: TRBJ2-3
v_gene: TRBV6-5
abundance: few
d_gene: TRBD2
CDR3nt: TGTGCCAGCAGTTACTCGACTAGCGGGCGGAACACAGATACGCAGTATTTT
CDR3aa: CASSYSTSGRNTDTQYF

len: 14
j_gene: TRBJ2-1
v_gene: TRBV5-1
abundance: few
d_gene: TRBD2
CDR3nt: TGCGCCAGCAGCGAGGGACTAGCGGGGAATGAGCAGTTCTTC
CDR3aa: CASSEGLAGNEQFF

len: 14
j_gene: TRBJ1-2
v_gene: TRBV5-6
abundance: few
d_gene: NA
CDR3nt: TGTGCCAGCAGCTTATCAACAGCCCTCTATGGCTACACCTTC
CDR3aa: CASSLSTALYGYTF

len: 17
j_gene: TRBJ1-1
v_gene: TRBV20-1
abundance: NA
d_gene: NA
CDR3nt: TGCAGTGCCCGAGGCAGGGGACCCGGGTCAGGGAGCACTGAAGCTTTCTTT
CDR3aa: CSARGRGPGSGSTEAFF

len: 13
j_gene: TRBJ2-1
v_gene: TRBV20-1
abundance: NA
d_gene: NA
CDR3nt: TGCAGTGGAGCCGACGGGGACACTAATGAGCAGTTCTTC
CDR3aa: CSGADGDTNEQFF

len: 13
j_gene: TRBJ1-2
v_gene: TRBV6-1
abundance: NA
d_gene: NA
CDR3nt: TGTGCCAGCAGTGAACAGGCTAACTATGGCTACACCTTC
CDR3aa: CASSEQANYGYTF

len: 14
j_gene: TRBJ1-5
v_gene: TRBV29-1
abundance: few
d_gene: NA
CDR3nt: TGCAGCGTTGGTTTCTTGGATAGCAATCAGCCCCAGCATTTT
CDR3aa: CSVGFLDSNQPQHF